This T cell receptor beta chain comes out of a study of identical twins. General study findings and limits: Within monozygotic twins, out-of-frame TCR alpha sharing was underestimated by the models. Twin pairs' shared out-of-frame alpha sequences were enriched in low generation probability.

Every donor was a healthy Caucasian. This clonotype has more than one count but fewer than ten. The antigen is unknown. MiXCR, run by TCRdb on the 5' RACE reads, gives a single entry per CDR3 protein. The table shows some 330,000 distinct CDR3 sequences, with approximately 8.8% occurring only once. This CDR3 region has 16 residues. Germline-derived CDR1 and CDR2 are SGHRS and YFSETQ. Trimming removed 3 bases from V and 1 base from J; junction bases left unmatched: 7. The origin of this receptor is a woman in her forties or fifties in good health. Input material: naive T cells sorted from blood. V and J are TRBV5-1 and TRBJ1-1, with 9 bases aligning to TRBD1. The CDR3 DNA reads as TGCGCCAGCAGCTCAGGCCGGGACAGGGAGAACACTGAAGCTTTCTTT. It is translated as CASSSGRDRENTEAFF.